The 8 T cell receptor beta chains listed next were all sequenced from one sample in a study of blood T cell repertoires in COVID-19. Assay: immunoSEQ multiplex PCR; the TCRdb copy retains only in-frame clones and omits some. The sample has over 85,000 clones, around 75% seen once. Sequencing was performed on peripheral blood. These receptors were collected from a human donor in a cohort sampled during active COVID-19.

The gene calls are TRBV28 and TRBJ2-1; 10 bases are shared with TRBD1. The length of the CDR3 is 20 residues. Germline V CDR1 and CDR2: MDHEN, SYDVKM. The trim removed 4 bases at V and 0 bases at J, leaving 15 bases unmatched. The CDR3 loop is CASSSPGQGLSHSSYNEQFF. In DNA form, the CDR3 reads TGTGCCAGCAGTTCCCCGGGACAGGGGCTCTCCCATAGCTCCTACAATGAGCAGTTCTTC.

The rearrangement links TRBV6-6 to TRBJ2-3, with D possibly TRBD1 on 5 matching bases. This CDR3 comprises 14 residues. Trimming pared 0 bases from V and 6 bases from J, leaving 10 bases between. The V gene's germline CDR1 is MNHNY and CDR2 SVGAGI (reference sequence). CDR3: CASSYSRGGDTQYF. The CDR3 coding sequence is TGTGCCAGCAGTTACTCTAGGGGTGGGGATACGCAGTATTTT.

CDR3 nucleotide sequence: TGTGCCAGCAGTCCCCGGGGGATCGGGGAGCTGTTTTTT. Its translation: CASSPRGIGELFF. This sequence joins TRBV12-3 or TRBV12-4 and TRBJ2-2, with a weak D call TRBD2 (6 bases). V was pared by 5 bases and J by 7 bases, with 11 bases between. CDR3 size: 13 residues.

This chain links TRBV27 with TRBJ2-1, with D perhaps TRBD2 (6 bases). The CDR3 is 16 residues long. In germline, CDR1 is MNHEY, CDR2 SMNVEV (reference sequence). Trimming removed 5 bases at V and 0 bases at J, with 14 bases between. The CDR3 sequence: CASSRQAGGSYNEQFF. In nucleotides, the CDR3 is TGTGCCAGCAGTCGACAAGCGGGTGGCTCCTACAATGAGCAGTTCTTC.

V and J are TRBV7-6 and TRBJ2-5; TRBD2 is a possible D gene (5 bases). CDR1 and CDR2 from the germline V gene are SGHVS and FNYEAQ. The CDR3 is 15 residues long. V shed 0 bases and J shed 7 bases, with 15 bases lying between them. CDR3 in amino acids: CASSLAEASLGTQYF. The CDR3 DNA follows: TGTGCCAGCAGCTTAGCGGAGGCTAGCCTGGGGACCCAGTACTTC.

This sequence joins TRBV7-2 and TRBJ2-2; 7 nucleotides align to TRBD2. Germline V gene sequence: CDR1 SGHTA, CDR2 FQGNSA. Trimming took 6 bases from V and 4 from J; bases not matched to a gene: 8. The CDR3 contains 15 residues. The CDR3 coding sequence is TGTGCCAGCAGTTGGGCTAGCGGTTCCACCGGGGAGCTGTTTTTT. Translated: CASSWASGSTGELFF.

CDR3 protein: CASSQGQGKVGNQPQHF. Written as DNA, the CDR3 is TGTGCCAGCAGCCAAGGACAGGGAAAGGTTGGCAATCAGCCCCAGCATTTT. This rearrangement joins TRBV3-1 (or the pseudogene TRBV3-2) to TRBJ1-5; 7 positions agree with TRBD1. The junction had 8 bases not matched to a gene; V was cut back by 1 base and J by 2 bases. The CDR3 spans 17 residues. Per germline, CDR1 LGHDT and CDR2 YNNKEL (reference sequence).

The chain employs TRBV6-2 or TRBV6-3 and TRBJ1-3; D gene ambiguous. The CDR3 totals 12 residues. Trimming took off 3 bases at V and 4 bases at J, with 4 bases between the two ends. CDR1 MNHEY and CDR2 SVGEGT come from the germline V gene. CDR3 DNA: TGTGCCAGCAGTTATACAGGAAACACCATATATTTT. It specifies CASSYTGNTIYF.